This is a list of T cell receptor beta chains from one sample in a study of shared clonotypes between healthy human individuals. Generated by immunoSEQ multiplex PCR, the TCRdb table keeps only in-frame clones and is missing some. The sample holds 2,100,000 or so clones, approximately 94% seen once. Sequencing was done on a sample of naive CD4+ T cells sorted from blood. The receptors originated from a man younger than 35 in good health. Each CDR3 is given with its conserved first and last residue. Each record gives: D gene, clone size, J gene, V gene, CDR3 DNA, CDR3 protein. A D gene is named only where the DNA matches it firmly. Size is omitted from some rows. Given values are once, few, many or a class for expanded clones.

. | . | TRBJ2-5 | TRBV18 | TGTGCCAGCTCATACGCTCAAGAGACCCAGTACTTC | CASSYAQETQYF
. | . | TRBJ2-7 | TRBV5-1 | TGCGCCAGCAGCTCCCTACCTGGGCCCTACGAGCAGTACTTC | CASSSLPGPYEQYF
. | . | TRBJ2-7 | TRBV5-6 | TGTGCCAGCAGCTCAGACAGTACCTACGAGCAGTACTTC | CASSSDSTYEQYF
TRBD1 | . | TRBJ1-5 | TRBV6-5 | TGTGCCAGCAGTCTTGGACAGGATAGCAATCAGCCCCAGCATTTT | CASSLGQDSNQPQHF
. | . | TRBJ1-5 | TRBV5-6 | TGTGCCAGCAGCTCGTGGGGCAATCAGCCCCAGCATTTT | CASSSWGNQPQHF
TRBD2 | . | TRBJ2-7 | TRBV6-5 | TGTGCCAGCAGTACTACTAGCGGTCCCTACGAGCAGTACTTC | CASSTTSGPYEQYF
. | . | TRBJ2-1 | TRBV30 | TGTGCCTGGAGTCCAAACACCTACAATGAGCAGTTCTTC | CAWSPNTYNEQFF
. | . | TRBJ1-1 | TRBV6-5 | TGTGCCAGCTACTTTGGGGAGAACACTGAAGCTTTCTTT | CASYFGENTEAFF
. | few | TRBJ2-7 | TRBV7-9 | TGTGCCAGCGCCGGGACCGCTATCTACGAGCAGTACTTC | CASAGTAIYEQYF
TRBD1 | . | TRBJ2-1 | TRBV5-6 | TGTGCCAGCAGCTTGGACAGGGGCTTTGGGAATGAGCAGTTCTTC | CASSLDRGFGNEQFF
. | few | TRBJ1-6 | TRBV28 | TGTGCCAGCAGTTTATCCCGCCTTCCTAATTCACCCCTCCACTTT | CASSLSRLPNSPLHF
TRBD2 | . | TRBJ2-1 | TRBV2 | TGTGCCAGCTTGGCTAGCGGGCAAAATAATGAGCAGTTCTTC | CASLASGQNNEQFF
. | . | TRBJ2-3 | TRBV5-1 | TGCGCCAGCAGCTTGGTACCAGATACGCAGTATTTT | CASSLVPDTQYF
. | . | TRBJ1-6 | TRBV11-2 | TGTGCCAGCACCCCGATTGAAAAGCTCTCACCCCTCCACTTT | CASTPIEKLSPLHF
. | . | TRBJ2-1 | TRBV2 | TGTGCCAGCAGTGAGGGGACTGGATCCTACAATGAGCAGTTCTTC | CASSEGTGSYNEQFF
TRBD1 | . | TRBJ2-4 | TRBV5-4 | TGTGCCAGCAGCTCAAGACAGGGGGAAGCCAAAAACATTCAGTACTTC | CASSSRQGEAKNIQYF
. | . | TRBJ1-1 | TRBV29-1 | TGCAGCGTTGAAGAGGGGCTCGCTTTCTTT | CSVEEGLAFF
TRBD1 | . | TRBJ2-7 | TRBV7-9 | TGTGCCAGCAGCTCGGACAGGAAACCCTACGAGCAGTACTTC | CASSSDRKPYEQYF
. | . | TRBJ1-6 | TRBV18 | TGTGCCAGCTCAGGGAGTAGGGAAGGATCACCCCTCCACTTT | CASSGSREGSPLHF
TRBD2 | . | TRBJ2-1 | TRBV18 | TGTGCCAGCTCACCGGGGAGGGGAGGCTACAATGAGCAGTTCTTC | CASSPGRGGYNEQFF
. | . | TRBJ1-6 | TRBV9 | TGTGCCAGCAGCGTAGCTACCGCCTGGACCTATAATTCACCCCTCCACTTT | CASSVATAWTYNSPLHF
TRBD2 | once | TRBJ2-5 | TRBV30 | TGTGCCTGCAGTCCGGGACTAGATTTTCCCCAGTACTTC | CACSPGLDFPQYF
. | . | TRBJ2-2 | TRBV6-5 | TGTGCCAGCAGTTACTTACGACTAGGAGGAGCCGGGGAGCTGTTTTTT | CASSYLRLGGAGELFF
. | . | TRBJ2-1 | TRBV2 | TGTGCCAGCAGTGTCGTGGCCTACAATGAGCAGTTCTTC | CASSVVAYNEQFF
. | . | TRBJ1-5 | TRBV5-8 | TGTGCCAGCAGCTTGGAGGGGGTAGGCAATCAGCCCCAGCATTTT | CASSLEGVGNQPQHF
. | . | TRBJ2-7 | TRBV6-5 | TGTGCCAGCAGTTACGCCCAGAGCTACGAGCAGTACTTC | CASSYAQSYEQYF
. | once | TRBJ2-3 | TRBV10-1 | TGCGCCAGCAGTGAGGGCGGGGTGGGCACAGATACGCAGTATTTT | CASSEGGVGTDTQYF
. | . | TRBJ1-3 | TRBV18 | TGTGCCAGCTCACCCGGGGCTCAAATTGGAAACACCATATATTTT | CASSPGAQIGNTIYF
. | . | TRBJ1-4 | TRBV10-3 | TGTGCCATCAGTGAGTCGCTAGGAAATGAAAAACTGTTTTTT | CAISESLGNEKLFF
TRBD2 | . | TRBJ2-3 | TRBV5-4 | TGTGCCAGCAGCTTTTTTCTAGCGGGAGGCCCTGGCACAGATACGCAGTATTTT | CASSFFLAGGPGTDTQYF
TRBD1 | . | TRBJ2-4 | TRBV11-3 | TGTGCCAGCAGCAGACAGGGAGTTGGAAACATTCAGTACTTC | CASSRQGVGNIQYF
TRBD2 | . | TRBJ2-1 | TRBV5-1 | TGCGCCAGCAGCCCCGCCGCGGGAGAGGCCTACAATGAGCAGTTCTTC | CASSPAAGEAYNEQFF
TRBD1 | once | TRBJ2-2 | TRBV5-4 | TGTGCCAGCAGTTACCCCCAGGGGGCCGGGGAGCTGTTTTTT | CASSYPQGAGELFF
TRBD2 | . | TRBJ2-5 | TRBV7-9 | TGTGCCAGCAGCCCCCTACTAATGGGGGGGGAGACCCAGTACTTC | CASSPLLMGGETQYF
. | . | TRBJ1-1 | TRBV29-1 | TGCAGCGCCCAGAATACAGGAACGAACACTGAAGCTTTCTTT | CSAQNTGTNTEAFF
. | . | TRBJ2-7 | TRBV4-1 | TGCGCCAGCAGCCAAGCGGGGGTAGTCTACGAGCAGTACTTC | CASSQAGVVYEQYF
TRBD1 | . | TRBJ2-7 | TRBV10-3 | TGTGCCATCAGTTCCCCCCTTAACAGGGGTCTAGGCTCCTACGAGCAGTACTTC | CAISSPLNRGLGSYEQYF
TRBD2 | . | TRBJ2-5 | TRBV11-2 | TGTGCCAGCAGCATCGGGACTAGCGGACGCCAAGAGACCCAGTACTTC | CASSIGTSGRQETQYF
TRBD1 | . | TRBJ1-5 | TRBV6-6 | TGTGCCAGCAGCACAGGGGGGGGCAATCAGCCCCAGCATTTT | CASSTGGGNQPQHF
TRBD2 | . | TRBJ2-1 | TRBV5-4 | TGTGCCAGCAGCTTGTCTAGCGGGGGGTACAATGAGCAGTTCTTC | CASSLSSGGYNEQFF
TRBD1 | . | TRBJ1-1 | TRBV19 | TGTGCCAGTAGTTCCGGACAGGGTATGAACACTGAAGCTTTCTTT | CASSSGQGMNTEAFF
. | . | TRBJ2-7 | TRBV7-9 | TGTGCCAGCAGCCGGGACATCAGTTACGAGCAGTACTTC | CASSRDISYEQYF
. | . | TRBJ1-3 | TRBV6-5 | TGTGCCAGCAGTTACTCTGCAGGGGTCGGTGGAAACACCATATATTTT | CASSYSAGVGGNTIYF
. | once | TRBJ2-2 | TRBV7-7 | TGTGCTAGCAGCGACGTGGGGCAAACCGGGGAGCTGTTTTTT | CASSDVGQTGELFF
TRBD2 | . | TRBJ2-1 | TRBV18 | TGTGCCAGCTCACCACCGCTAGCGGGAACTGAGCAGTTCTTC | CASSPPLAGTEQFF
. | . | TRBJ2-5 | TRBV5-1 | TGCGCCAGCAGCTTGGGTAATGAAGAGACCCAGTACTTC | CASSLGNEETQYF
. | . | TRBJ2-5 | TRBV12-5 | TGTGCTAGTGGTTGGGCCCAAGAGACCCAGTACTTC | CASGWAQETQYF
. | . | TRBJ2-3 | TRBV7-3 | TGTGCCAGCAGTTATGGATTCCGCACAGATACGCAGTATTTT | CASSYGFRTDTQYF
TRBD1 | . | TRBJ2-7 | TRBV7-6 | TGTGCCAGCAGCTTAGGACAGGGTCGGCACGAGCAGTACTTC | CASSLGQGRHEQYF
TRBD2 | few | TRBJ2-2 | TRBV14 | TGTGCCAGCAGCCACGGACTAGCGGCCTTCGCGAACACCGGGGAGCTGTTTTTT | CASSHGLAAFANTGELFF
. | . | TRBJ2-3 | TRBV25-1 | TGTGCCAGCAGCCCTTCCACAGATACGCAGTATTTT | CASSPSTDTQYF